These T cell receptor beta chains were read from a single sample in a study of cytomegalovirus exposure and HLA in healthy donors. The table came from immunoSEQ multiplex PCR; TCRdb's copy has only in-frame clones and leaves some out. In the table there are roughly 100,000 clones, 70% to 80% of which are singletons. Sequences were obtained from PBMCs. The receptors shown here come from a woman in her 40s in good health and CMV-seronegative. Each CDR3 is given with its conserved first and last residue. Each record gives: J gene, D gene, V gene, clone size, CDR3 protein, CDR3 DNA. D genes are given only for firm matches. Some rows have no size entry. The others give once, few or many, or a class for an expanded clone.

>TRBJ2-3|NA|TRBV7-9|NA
CASSPSPWYSLSTDTQYF
TGTGCCAGCAGCCCTAGCCCCTGGTACTCCCTTAGCACAGATACGCAGTATTTT
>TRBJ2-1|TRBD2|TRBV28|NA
CASSLGREGPILIF
TGTGCCAGCAGTTTGGGGCGGGAGGGCCCTATTCTGATCTTC
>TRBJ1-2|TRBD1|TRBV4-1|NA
CASSQVDRGNYGYTF
TGCGCCAGCAGCCAAGTCGACAGGGGGAACTATGGCTACACCTTC
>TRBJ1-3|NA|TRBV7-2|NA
CASSFAAGNSGNTIYF
TGTGCCAGCAGCTTCGCCGCAGGGAACTCTGGAAACACCATATATTTT
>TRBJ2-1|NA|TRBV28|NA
CASVENLSYNEQFF
TGTGCCAGTGTAGAGAACCTCTCCTACAATGAGCAGTTCTTC
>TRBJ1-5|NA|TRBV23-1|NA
CASSHSRQGGKNQPQHF
TGCGCCAGCAGTCATTCAAGGCAGGGTGGGAAAAATCAGCCCCAGCATTTT
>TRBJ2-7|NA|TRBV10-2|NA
CASSGLGQYF
TGCGCCAGCAGCGGACTTGGGCAGTACTTC
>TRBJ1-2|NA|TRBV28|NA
CASSLLLTYGYTF
TGTGCCAGCAGCCTATTACTTACCTATGGCTACACCTTC
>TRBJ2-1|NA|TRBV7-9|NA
CASSFTAVNEQFF
TGTGCCAGCAGCTTTACAGCGGTCAATGAGCAGTTCTTC
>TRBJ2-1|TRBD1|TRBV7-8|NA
CASSLGLDRGRRGYGNEQFF
TGTGCCAGCAGCTTAGGTTTAGACAGGGGGCGCCGCGGATACGGGAATGAGCAGTTCTTC
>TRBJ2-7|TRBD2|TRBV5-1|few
CASSLAPGLAGGRLYEQYF
TGCGCCAGCAGCTTGGCGCCGGGACTAGCGGGAGGCCGCCTTTACGAGCAGTACTTC
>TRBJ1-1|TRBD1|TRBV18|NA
CASSPATGGYTEAFF
TGTGCCAGCTCACCTGCGACAGGGGGCTACACTGAAGCTTTCTTT
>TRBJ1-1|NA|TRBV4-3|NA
CASSQDPGRGDTEAFF
TGCGCCAGCAGCCAAGATCCGGGCAGGGGAGACACTGAAGCTTTCTTT
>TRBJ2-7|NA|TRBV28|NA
CASSPTGMSSYEQYF
TGTGCCAGCAGCCCTACAGGCATGAGCTCCTACGAGCAGTACTTC
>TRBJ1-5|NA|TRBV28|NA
CASSPVGLGNQPQHF
TGTGCCAGCAGTCCCGTGGGGCTAGGCAATCAGCCCCAGCATTTT
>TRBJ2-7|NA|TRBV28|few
CASSQDSSYEQYF
TGTGCCAGCAGTCAGGACAGTTCCTACGAGCAGTACTTC
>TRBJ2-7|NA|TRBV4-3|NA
CASSLKREERKTYEQYF
TGCGCCAGCAGCCTAAAAAGGGAGGAAAGGAAGACCTACGAGCAGTACTTC
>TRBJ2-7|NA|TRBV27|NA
CASREPTGYEQYF
TGTGCCAGCCGGGAGCCTACTGGCTACGAGCAGTACTTC
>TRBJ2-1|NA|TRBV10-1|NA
CASSEDSYNEQFF
TGCGCCAGCAGTGAGGACAGCTACAATGAGCAGTTCTTC
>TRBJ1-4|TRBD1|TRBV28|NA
CASSLWGTVGNEKLFF
TGTGCCAGCAGTTTATGGGGGACAGTGGGTAACGAAAAACTGTTTTTT
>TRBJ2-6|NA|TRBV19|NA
CASSTGFGANVLTF
TGTGCCAGTAGTACAGGTTTTGGGGCCAACGTCCTGACTTTC
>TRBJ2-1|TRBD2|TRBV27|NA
CASRQGTSGYQSSYNEQFF
TGTGCCAGCAGGCAAGGGACTAGCGGGTATCAGAGCTCCTACAATGAGCAGTTCTTC
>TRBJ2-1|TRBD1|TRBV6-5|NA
CASRSQGAGRNEQFF
TGTGCCAGCAGATCGCAGGGGGCCGGCCGCAATGAGCAGTTCTTC
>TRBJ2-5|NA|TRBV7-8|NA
CASSFSPGWQETQYF
TGTGCCAGCAGCTTTTCCCCAGGGTGGCAAGAGACCCAGTACTTC
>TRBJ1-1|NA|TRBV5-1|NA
CASSSRAVGMGGNTEAFF
TGCGCCAGCAGCTCCAGGGCCGTAGGGATGGGGGGGAACACTGAAGCTTTCTTT
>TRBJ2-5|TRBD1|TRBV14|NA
CASSETGGAGETQYF
TGTGCCAGCAGCGAAACAGGGGGCGCGGGAGAGACCCAGTACTTC
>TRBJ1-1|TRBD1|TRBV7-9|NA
CASSYNRGSDTEAFF
TGTGCCAGCAGCTATAACAGGGGGTCTGACACTGAAGCTTTCTTT
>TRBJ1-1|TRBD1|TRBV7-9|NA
CASSLVFQDRGNTEAFF
TGTGCCAGCAGCTTAGTCTTCCAGGACAGGGGGAACACTGAAGCTTTCTTT
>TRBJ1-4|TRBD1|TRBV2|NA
CASRPTGTENEKLFF
TGTGCCAGCAGACCGACCGGGACAGAGAATGAAAAACTGTTTTTT
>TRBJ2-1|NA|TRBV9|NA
CASSADSQTNEQFF
TGTGCCAGCAGTGCCGACAGCCAGACAAATGAGCAGTTCTTC